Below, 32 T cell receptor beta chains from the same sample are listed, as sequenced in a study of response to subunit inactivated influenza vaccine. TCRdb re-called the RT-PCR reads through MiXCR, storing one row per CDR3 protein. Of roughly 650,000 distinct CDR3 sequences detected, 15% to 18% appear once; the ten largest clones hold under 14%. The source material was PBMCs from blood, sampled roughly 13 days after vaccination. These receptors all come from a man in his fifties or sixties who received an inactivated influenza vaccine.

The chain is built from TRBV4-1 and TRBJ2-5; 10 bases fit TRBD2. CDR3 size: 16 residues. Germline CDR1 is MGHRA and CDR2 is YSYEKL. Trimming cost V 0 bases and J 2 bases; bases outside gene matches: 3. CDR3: CASSQDQTSGQETQYF. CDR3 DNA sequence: TGCGCCAGCAGCCAAGATCAGACTAGCGGGCAAGAGACCCAGTACTTC.

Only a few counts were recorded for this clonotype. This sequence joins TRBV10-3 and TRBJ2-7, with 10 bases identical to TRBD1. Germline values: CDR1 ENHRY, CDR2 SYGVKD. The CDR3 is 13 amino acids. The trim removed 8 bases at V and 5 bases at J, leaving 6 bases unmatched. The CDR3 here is CAILKGTGDEQYF. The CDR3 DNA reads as TGTGCCATCCTGAAAGGGACAGGGGACGAGCAGTACTTC.

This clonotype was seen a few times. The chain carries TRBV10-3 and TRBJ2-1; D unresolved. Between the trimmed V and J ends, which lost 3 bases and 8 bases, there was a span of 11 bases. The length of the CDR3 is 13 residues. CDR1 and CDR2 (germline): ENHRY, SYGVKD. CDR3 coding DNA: TGTGCCATCAGTGAAGGTGGGAACCATGAGCAGTTCTTC. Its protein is CAISEGGNHEQFF.

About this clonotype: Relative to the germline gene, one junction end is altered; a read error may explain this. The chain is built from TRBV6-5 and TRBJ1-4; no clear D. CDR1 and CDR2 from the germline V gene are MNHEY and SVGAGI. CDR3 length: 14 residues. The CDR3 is CASSSPGSNEKLFF. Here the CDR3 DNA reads TGTGCCAGCAGTTCCCCTGGGAGTAATGAGAAACTGTTTTTT.

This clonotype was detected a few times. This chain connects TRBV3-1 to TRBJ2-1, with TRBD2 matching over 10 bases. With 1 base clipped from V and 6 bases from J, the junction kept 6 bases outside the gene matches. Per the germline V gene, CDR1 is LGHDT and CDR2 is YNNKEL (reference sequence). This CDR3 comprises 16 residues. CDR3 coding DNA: TGTGCCAGCAGCCAAGGGCTAGCGGGAGTCGGCAATGAGCAGTTCTTC. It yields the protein CASSQGLAGVGNEQFF.

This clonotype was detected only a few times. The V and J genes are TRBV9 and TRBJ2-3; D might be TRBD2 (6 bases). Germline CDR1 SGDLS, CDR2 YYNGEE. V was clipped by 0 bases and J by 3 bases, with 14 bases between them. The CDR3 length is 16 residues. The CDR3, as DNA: TGTGCCAGCAGCGTAGCTGCGGGATCCCGTACAGATACGCAGTATTTT. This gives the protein CASSVAAGSRTDTQYF.

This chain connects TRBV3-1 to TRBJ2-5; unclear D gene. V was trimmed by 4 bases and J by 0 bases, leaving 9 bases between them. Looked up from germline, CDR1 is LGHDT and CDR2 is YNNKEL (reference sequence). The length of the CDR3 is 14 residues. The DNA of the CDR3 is TGTGCCAGCAGCCTCCGATTGTACCAAGAGACCCAGTACTTC. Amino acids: CASSLRLYQETQYF.

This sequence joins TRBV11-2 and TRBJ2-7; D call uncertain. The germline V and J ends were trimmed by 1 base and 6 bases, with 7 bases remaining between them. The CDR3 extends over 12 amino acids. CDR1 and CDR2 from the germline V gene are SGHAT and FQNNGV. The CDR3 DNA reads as TGTGCCAGCAGCTTAGGGATTCTCGAGCAGTACTTC. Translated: CASSLGILEQYF.

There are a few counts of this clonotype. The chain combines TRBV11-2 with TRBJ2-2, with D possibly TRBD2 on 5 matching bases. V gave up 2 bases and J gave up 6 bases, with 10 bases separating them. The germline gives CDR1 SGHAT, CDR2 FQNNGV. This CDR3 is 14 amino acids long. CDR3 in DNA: TGTGCCAGCAGCTTACACTGGACTGCCGGGGAGCTGTTTTTT. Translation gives CASSLHWTAGELFF.

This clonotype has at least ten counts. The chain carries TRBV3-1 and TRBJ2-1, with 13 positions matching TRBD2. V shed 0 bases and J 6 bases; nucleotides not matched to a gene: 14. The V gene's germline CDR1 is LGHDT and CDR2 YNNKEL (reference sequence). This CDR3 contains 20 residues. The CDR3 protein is CASSQDLPTSGRVPLNEQFF. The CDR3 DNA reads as TGTGCCAGCAGCCAAGATCTGCCTACTAGCGGGAGGGTCCCCCTCAATGAGCAGTTCTTC.

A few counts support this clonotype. The DNA for the CDR3 is TGCGCCAGCAGCTTCGGGACTAGTGCTGACGCCGGGGAGCTGTTTTTT. Its translation: CASSFGTSADAGELFF. V is TRBV5-1 and J is TRBJ2-2; 8 bases map to TRBD2. The J segment lost 6 bases and the V segment lost 2 bases, leaving 9 bases of the junction unmatched. CDR3 size: 16 residues. Germline V gene sequence: CDR1 SGHRS, CDR2 YFSETQ.

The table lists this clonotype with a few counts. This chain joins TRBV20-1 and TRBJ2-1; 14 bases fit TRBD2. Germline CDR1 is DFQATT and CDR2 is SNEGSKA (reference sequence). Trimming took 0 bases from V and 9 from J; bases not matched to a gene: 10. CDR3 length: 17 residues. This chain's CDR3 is CSARDLRGLAGVIEQFF. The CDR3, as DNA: TGCAGTGCTAGAGATCTCCGGGGACTAGCGGGAGTGATTGAGCAGTTCTTC.

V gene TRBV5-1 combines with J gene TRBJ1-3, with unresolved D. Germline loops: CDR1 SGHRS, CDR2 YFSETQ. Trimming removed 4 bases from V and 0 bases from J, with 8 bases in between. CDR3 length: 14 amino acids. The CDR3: CASSAATSGNTIYF. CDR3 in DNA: TGCGCCAGCAGCGCGGCGACCTCTGGAAACACCATATATTTT.

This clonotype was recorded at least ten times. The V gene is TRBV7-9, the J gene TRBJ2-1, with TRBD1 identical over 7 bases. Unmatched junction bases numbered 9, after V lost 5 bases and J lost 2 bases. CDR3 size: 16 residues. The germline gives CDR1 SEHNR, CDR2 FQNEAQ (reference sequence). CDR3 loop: CASSDGPGQTYNEQFF. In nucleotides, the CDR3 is TGTGCCAGCAGCGACGGACCGGGACAGACCTACAATGAGCAGTTCTTC.

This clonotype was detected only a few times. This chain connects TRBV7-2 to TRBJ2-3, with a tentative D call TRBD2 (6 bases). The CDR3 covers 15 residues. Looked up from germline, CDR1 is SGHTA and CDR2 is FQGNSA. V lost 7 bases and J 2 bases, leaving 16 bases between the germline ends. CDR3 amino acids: CASTPSGLYTDTQYF. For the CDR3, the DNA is TGTGCCAGCACCCCAAGCGGGCTCTACACAGATACGCAGTATTTT.

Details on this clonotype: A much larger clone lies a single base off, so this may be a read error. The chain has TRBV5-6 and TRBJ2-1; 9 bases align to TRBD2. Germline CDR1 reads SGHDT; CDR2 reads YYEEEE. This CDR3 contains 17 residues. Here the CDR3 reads CAISPGLAPFLHNEQFF. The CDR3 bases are TGTGCCATCAGCCCTGGACTAGCGCCATTCCTCCACAATGAGCAGTTCTTC.

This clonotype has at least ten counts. This CDR3 reads CASRQTSGSTDTQYF. The CDR3 DNA sequence: TGTGCCAGCAGGCAAACTAGCGGAAGCACAGATACGCAGTATTTT. The chain uses TRBV12-3 or TRBV12-4 and TRBJ2-3; 8 bases agree with TRBD2. Trimming removed 6 bases from V and 0 bases from J; junction bases left unmatched: 5. The CDR3 totals 15 residues.

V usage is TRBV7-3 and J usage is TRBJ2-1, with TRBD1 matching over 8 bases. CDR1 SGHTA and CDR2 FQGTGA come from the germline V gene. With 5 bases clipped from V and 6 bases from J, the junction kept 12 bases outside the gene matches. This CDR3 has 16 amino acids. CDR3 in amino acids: CASSTQQGAFLNEQFF. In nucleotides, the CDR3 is TGTGCCAGCAGCACACAGCAGGGGGCTTTTCTCAATGAGCAGTTCTTC. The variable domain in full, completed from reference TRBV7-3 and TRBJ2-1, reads GAGVSQTPSNKVTEKGKYVELRCDPISGHTALYWYRQSLGQGPEFLIYFQGTGAADDSGLPNDRFFAVRPEGSVSTLKIQRTERGDSAVYLCASSTQQGAFLNEQFFGPGTRLTVL.

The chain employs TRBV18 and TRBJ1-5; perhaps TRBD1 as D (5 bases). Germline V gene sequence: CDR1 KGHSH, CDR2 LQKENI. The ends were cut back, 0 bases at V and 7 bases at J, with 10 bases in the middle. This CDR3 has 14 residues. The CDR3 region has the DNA TGTGCCAGCTCACCACCGGGGGGTGGCCAGCCCCAGCATTTT. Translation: CASSPPGGGQPQHF.

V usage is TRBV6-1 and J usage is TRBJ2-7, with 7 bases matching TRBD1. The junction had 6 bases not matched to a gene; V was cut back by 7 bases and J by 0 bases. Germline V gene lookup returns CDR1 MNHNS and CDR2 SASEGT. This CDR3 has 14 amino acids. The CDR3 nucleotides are TGTGCCAGCAAATTGACAGGGCCCTCCTACGAGCAGTACTTC. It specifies CASKLTGPSYEQYF.

The CDR3 nucleotides read TGTGCCAGCTCACCGGGACAGGGGGTGAACACTGAAGCTTTCTTT. It specifies CASSPGQGVNTEAFF. The rearrangement links TRBV18 to TRBJ1-1, with 11 bases aligning to TRBD1. The germline gives CDR1 KGHSH, CDR2 LQKENI. CDR3 length: 15 residues. J gave up 0 bases and V 3 bases, and 0 bases lay outside the gene matches.

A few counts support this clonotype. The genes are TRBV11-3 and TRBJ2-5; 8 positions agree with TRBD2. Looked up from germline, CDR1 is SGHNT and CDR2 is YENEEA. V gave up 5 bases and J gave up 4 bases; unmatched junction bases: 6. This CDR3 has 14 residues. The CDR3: CASSPREGRETQYF. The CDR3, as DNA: TGTGCCAGCAGCCCTCGGGAGGGCCGAGAGACCCAGTACTTC.

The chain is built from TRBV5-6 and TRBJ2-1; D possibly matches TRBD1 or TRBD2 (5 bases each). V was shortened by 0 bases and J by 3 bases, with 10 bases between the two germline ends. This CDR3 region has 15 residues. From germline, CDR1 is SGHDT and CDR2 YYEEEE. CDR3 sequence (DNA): TGTGCCAGCAGCTTGGCGGGACGAGACTACAATGAGCAGTTCTTC. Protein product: CASSLAGRDYNEQFF.

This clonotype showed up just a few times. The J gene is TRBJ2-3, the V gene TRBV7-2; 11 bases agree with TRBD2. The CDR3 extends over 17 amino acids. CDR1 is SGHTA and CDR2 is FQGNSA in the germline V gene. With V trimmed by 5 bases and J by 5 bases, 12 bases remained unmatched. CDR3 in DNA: TGTGCCAGCAGCGCCAGCCACACTAGCGGGGGTCGAGATACGCAGTATTTT. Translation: CASSASHTSGGRDTQYF.

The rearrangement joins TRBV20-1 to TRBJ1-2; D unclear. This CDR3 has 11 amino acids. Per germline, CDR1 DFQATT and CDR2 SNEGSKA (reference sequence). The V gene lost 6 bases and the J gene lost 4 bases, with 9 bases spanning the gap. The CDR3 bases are TGCAGTGCAAAGGTTGCCTATGGCTACACCTTC. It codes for CSAKVAYGYTF.

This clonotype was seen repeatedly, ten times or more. CDR3 sequence: CASSVKSVGEQYF. In nucleotides, the CDR3 is TGTGCCAGCAGCGTGAAATCGGTGGGCGAGCAGTACTTC. The J gene is TRBJ2-7, the V gene TRBV7-2; D ambiguous. V lost 5 bases to trimming and J lost 6 bases, with 14 bases between them. This CDR3 is built from 13 residues. CDR1 and CDR2 (germline): SGHTA, FQGNSA.

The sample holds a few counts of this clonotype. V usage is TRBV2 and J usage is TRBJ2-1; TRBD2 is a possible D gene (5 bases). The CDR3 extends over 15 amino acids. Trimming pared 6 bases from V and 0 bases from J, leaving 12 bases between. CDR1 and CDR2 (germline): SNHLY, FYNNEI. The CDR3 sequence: CASRLEASSYNEQFF. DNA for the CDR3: TGTGCCAGCAGGCTGGAGGCTAGCTCCTACAATGAGCAGTTCTTC.

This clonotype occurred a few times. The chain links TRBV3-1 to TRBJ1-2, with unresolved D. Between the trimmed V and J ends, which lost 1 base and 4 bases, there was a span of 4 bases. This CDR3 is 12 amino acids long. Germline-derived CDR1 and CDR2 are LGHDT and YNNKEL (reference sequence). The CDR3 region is CASSQVTYGYTF. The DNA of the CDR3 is TGTGCCAGCAGCCAAGTAACCTATGGCTACACCTTC.

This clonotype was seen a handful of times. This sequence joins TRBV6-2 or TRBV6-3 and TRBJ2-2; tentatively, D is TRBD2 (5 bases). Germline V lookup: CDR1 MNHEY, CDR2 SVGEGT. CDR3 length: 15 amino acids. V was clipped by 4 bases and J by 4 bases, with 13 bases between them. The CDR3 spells CASSFLASGTGELFF. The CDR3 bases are TGTGCCAGCAGTTTTCTAGCCTCCGGCACCGGGGAGCTGTTTTTT.

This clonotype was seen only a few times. CDR3 loop: CASSVEADTQYF. CDR3 coding DNA: TGTGCCAGCAGTGTGGAGGCAGATACGCAGTATTTT. The chain has TRBV2 and TRBJ2-3; D may be TRBD2 (5 bases). Germline V CDR1 and CDR2: SNHLY, FYNNEI. The CDR3 consists of 12 residues. The ends were cut back, 4 bases at V and 4 bases at J, with 6 bases in the middle.

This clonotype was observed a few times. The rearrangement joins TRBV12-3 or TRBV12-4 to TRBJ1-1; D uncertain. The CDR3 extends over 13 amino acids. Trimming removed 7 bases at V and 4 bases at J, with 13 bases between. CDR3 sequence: CASTLMGSTEAFF. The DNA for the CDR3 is TGTGCCAGCACCCTAATGGGTTCCACTGAAGCTTTCTTT.

CDR3 in amino acids: CASSLSSSYTGELFF. CDR3 in DNA: TGTGCCAGCAGCTTAAGCAGTAGTTACACCGGGGAGCTGTTTTTT. This chain connects TRBV7-3 to TRBJ2-2; D is unclear. The V end was cut by 1 base, the J end by 3 bases, with 9 bases between. Germline assignment: CDR1 SGHTA and CDR2 FQGTGA. The CDR3 loop spans 15 amino acids.